Listed here are 19 T cell receptor beta chains from one sample, sequenced in a study of OX40 agonist ivuxolimab in advanced cancers. Libraries were prepared by immunoSEQ multiplex PCR; TCRdb keeps only in-frame clonotypes and omits some of them. Altogether around 33,000 clones are present, about four fifths being singletons, with the ten largest covering approximately 12%. The material was CD4+ or CD8+ T cells sorted from blood, obtained in a trial of the OX40 agonist ivuxolimab. The receptors were gathered from an adult with an advanced solid tumor such as melanoma, head and neck, liver or kidney cancer.

V usage is TRBV27 and J usage is TRBJ1-3, with D maybe TRBD1 (5 bases). The CDR3 sequence is 14 residues long. Germline V CDR1 and CDR2: MNHEY, SMNVEV (reference sequence). V was pared by 5 bases and J by 1 base, with 9 bases between. The CDR3 nucleotides read TGTGCCAGCAGTCCCGGGACGTCTGGAAACACCATATATTTT. It specifies CASSPGTSGNTIYF.

The chain uses TRBV2 and TRBJ2-5, with TRBD2 matching over 12 bases. Germline V gene lookup returns CDR1 SNHLY and CDR2 FYNNEI. J was trimmed by 4 bases and V by 1 base; bases with no gene match: 4. There are 16 residues in the CDR3. The CDR3 protein is CASSEGLAGGSETQYF. The CDR3 bases are TGTGCCAGCAGTGAAGGGCTAGCGGGAGGGTCAGAGACCCAGTACTTC.

The genes are TRBV7-6 and TRBJ2-3; D is possibly TRBD1 or TRBD2 (6 bases each). Trimming cost V 5 bases and J 2 bases, with 14 bases left between them. The CDR3 loop spans 15 amino acids. Germline CDR1 is SGHVS and CDR2 is FNYEAQ. CDR3 region: CASSQSPGATDTQYF. The CDR3 nucleotides are TGTGCCAGCAGCCAGAGTCCGGGGGCCACAGATACGCAGTATTTT.

The chain links TRBV9 to TRBJ2-1; TRBD1 matches at 7 bases. V lost 0 bases and J lost 2; bases outside the gene matches: 8. This CDR3 region has 17 residues. Germline CDR1 is SGDLS and CDR2 is YYNGEE. The CDR3 coding sequence is TGTGCCAGCAGCGTAGACTGGGGACAGAACCCCTACAATGAGCAGTTCTTC. It yields the protein CASSVDWGQNPYNEQFF.

This sequence joins TRBV7-8 and TRBJ2-1, with 7 bases identical to TRBD1. Germline CDR1 SGHVS, CDR2 FQNEAQ. This CDR3 spans 17 amino acids. J gave up 0 bases and V 5 bases, and 10 bases lay outside the gene matches. The CDR3 nucleotides are TGTGCCAGCAGCGTTACCGGGACAGTTTCCTCCTACAATGAGCAGTTCTTC. Translating gives CASSVTGTVSSYNEQFF.

The V call is TRBV28, the J call TRBJ2-3; TRBD1 matches at 12 bases. Looked up from germline, CDR1 is MDHEN and CDR2 is SYDVKM. V lost 4 bases to trimming and J lost 6 bases; unmatched junction nucleotides: 11. CDR3 length: 17 amino acids. The CDR3 DNA follows: TGTGCCAGCAGTTCGACCTCCGGGACAGGGGGCATTGATACGCAGTATTTT. Translating it yields CASSSTSGTGGIDTQYF. The full variable domain, rest sourced from reference TRBV28 and TRBJ2-3, is DVKVTQSSRYLVKRTGEKVFLECVQDMDHENMFWYRQDPGLGLRLIYFSYDVKMKEKGDIPEGYSVSREKKERFSLILESASTNQTSMYLCASSSTSGTGGIDTQYFGPGTRLTVL.

The V and J genes are TRBV7-2 and TRBJ2-7; no reliable D call. There are 13 residues in the CDR3. CDR1 and CDR2 from the germline V gene are SGHTA and FQGNSA. V lost 5 bases to trimming and J lost 7 bases, with 15 bases between them. CDR3: CASSHPAQDEQYF. CDR3 coding DNA: TGTGCCAGCAGCCACCCCGCACAAGATGAGCAGTACTTC.

This clone was observed a handful of times. The chain couples TRBV6-1 to TRBJ2-5; D is uncertain. The CDR3 spans 14 residues. Germline CDR1 and CDR2: MNHNS and SASEGT. V was trimmed by 2 bases and J by 4 bases, leaving 11 bases between them. The CDR3 DNA is TGTGCCAGCAGTGAATCGCCCAACCCAGAGACCCAGTACTTC. It codes for CASSESPNPETQYF.

The count of this clone is one. This chain links TRBV7-2 with TRBJ1-6; D is perhaps TRBD1 (6 bases). Germline V gene sequence: CDR1 SGHTA, CDR2 FQGNSA. V dropped 5 bases and J dropped 0 bases, with 11 bases sitting between them. The CDR3 contains 16 residues. The CDR3 DNA is TGTGCCAGCAGCACCCGGACAGCCTCCTATAATTCACCCCTCCACTTT. Translating gives CASSTRTASYNSPLHF.

This clone occurred a few times. The genes are TRBV5-4 and TRBJ1-1; no firm D call. CDR1 and CDR2 (germline): SGHNT, YYREEE (reference sequence). V shed 0 bases and J shed 4 bases, with 10 bases lying between them. The CDR3 loop spans 14 amino acids. CDR3 loop: CASSLESLPTEAFF. The DNA of the CDR3 is TGTGCCAGCAGCTTGGAGAGCTTGCCCACTGAAGCTTTCTTT.

The chain has TRBV27 and TRBJ1-3, with D hard to call. The CDR3 has 14 amino acids. Germline lookup yields CDR1 MNHEY and CDR2 SMNVEV (reference sequence). The V end lost 3 bases, the J end lost 0 bases, and 6 bases lay between the germline ends. CDR3 in amino acids: CASSFFGSGNTIYF. The CDR3 bases are TGTGCCAGCAGTTTCTTCGGCTCTGGAAACACCATATATTTT.

The chain carries TRBV30 and TRBJ2-7; D may be TRBD1 or TRBD2 (5 bases each). The germline V and J ends were trimmed by 8 bases and 11 bases, with 16 bases remaining between them. CDR1 GTSNPN and CDR2 SVGIG come from the germline V gene (reference sequence). The CDR3 loop spans 10 amino acids. The CDR3 DNA follows: TGTGCCGGGTGGGACGGTGGGAAGTACTTC. As protein: CAGWDGGKYF. The entire variable domain, with the rest obtained from reference TRBV30 and TRBJ2-7, is as follows: SQTIHQWPATLVQPVGSPLSLECTVEGTSNPNLYWYRQAAGRGLQLLFYSVGIGQISSEVPQNLSASRPQDRQFILSSKKLLLSDSGFYLCAGWDGGKYFGPGTRLTVT.

This clone is judged medium-sized. The chain links TRBV21-1 to TRBJ1-5; the D call of TRBD1 is as the table states it, not checked on the DNA. TRBV21-1 is deemed a pseudogene. The CDR3 is 15 residues long. The CDR3 bases are TGTGCCAGCAGCAGTAGACAGGACCGCAATCAGCCCCAGCATTTT. Translating it yields CASSSRQDRNQPQHF.

The chain couples TRBV27 to TRBJ1-6, with a tentative D call TRBD1 (5 bases). The CDR3 contains 15 residues. Deletions cut 6 bases from V and 0 bases from J, with 9 bases between. Per the germline V gene, CDR1 is MNHEY and CDR2 is SMNVEV (reference sequence). CDR3 nucleotide sequence: TGTGCCAGCAGGAGGGGTTCCTCCTATAATTCACCCCTCCACTTT. Translating gives CASRRGSSYNSPLHF.

The chain joins TRBV5-6 to TRBJ1-1, with no clear D. There are 12 residues in the CDR3. From germline, CDR1 is SGHDT and CDR2 YYEEEE. V was cut by 2 bases and J by 5 bases, with 7 bases left in between. The CDR3: CASSFGETEAFF. The CDR3 coding sequence is TGTGCCAGCAGCTTCGGCGAGACTGAAGCTTTCTTT. Full variable domain (outside the CDR3, taken from reference TRBV5-6 and TRBJ1-1): DAGVTQSPTHLIKTRGQQVTLRCSPKSGHDTVSWYQQALGQGPQFIFQYYEEEERQRGNFPDRFSGHQFPNYSSELNVNALLLGDSALYLCASSFGETEAFFGQGTRLTVV.

The rearrangement joins TRBV6-5 to TRBJ1-1, with D maybe TRBD1 (6 bases). V lost 8 bases and J 5 bases, leaving 21 bases between the germline ends. Germline V CDR1 and CDR2: MNHEY, SVGAGI. This CDR3 contains 15 residues. The CDR3 loop is CASSTFPTGGTEAFF. The CDR3 nucleotides are TGTGCCAGCTCAACCTTCCCGACAGGTGGTACTGAAGCTTTCTTT.

The CDR3 loop reads CASSSQGFAEAFF. Here the CDR3 DNA reads TGTGCCAGCAGTTCTCAGGGATTCGCTGAAGCTTTCTTT. V usage is TRBV27 and J usage is TRBJ1-1, with D tentatively TRBD1 (5 bases). Per germline, CDR1 MNHEY and CDR2 SMNVEV (reference sequence). V lost 4 bases and J lost 6, with 12 bases in between. This CDR3 has 13 residues.

The rearrangement uses TRBV19 and TRBJ2-1; no clear D. The germline V and J ends were trimmed by 4 bases and 2 bases, with 6 bases remaining between them. CDR1 is LNHDA and CDR2 is SQIVND in the germline V gene (reference sequence). The CDR3 totals 13 residues. The CDR3 DNA follows: TGTGCCAGTAGTACCGACGCCTACAATGAGCAGTTCTTC. Translating it yields CASSTDAYNEQFF.

The rearrangement uses TRBV10-3 and TRBJ2-1; perhaps TRBD1 as D (5 bases). Germline V gives CDR1 ENHRY, CDR2 SYGVKD. The CDR3 sequence is 13 residues long. Trimming removed 2 bases from V and 4 bases from J, with 6 bases in between. In nucleotides, the CDR3 is TGTGCCATCAGTGAGGACAGTTACAATGAGCAGTTCTTC. This translates into CAISEDSYNEQFF.